This paragraph covers one TCR beta chain sequence. This sample is drawn from a study of T cell changes during pregnancy in multiple sclerosis. Profiled with immunoSEQ multiplex PCR; TCRdb holds only in-frame clones, not every one. The table lists about 40,000 clones, 92% of them singletons. Trimming took 3 bases from V and 0 from J; bases not matched to a gene: 6. Germline CDR1 LGHNT, CDR2 FRNRAP. The CDR3 has 16 amino acids. Specimen: CD8+ T cells from peripheral blood mononuclear cells, collected in the first trimester of pregnancy. The sequence came from a female donor with multiple sclerosis, enrolled in a pregnancy study. The chain recombines TRBV12-5 with TRBJ1-1, with 8 bases lining up with TRBD1. The CDR3 loop reads CASGFTGGLMNTEAFF. DNA for the CDR3: TGTGCTAGTGGTTTCACAGGGGGGCTGATGAACACTGAAGCTTTCTTT.